The present entry profiles one T cell receptor beta chain with its context. Its antigen is unknown. These data are taken from a study of human T cells and chemical hapten exposure. Each CDR3 protein is one row after TCRdb ran MiXCR on the RACE reads. The data hold 85,000 to 100,000 distinct CDR3 sequences, with approximately 9.9% observed a single time. Specified time point: patch test 2, 6 weeks after DPC sensitization. Treatment noted: therapeutic diphenylcyclopropenone sensitization with weekly scalp DPC. With 1 base clipped from V and 8 bases from J, the junction kept 4 bases outside the gene matches. This CDR3 is 14 amino acids long. Germline V gene data show CDR1 as MNHEY and CDR2 as SVGAGI. Whole-study results and caveats: Expanded TCRs showed more large CDR3 clusters than pre-sensitization or healthy control sets.

The starting material was whole blood, obtained in connection with sensitization to the hapten diphenylcyclopropenone (DPC). The chain uses TRBV6-5 and TRBJ2-1; 8 positions agree with TRBD2. The receptor was derived from a man in his forties with alopecia areata. Some clones in this sample may be carry-over from other donors' samples. CDR3 in DNA: TGTGCCAGCAGTTACTTGGGACTAGGGGATGAGCAGTTCTTC. As protein: CASSYLGLGDEQFF.